This T cell receptor beta chain was captured by sequencing in a study of T cells in women clearing cervical HPV infection (dated by TCRdb to 2016 to 2019). As for the study more broadly: The cases were some 27 women with histologically confirmed HPV16-related CIN3 or worse, and 2 of these cases were invasive cancers. In the parent cohort, 10,049 women aged 18 or older were enrolled in Guanacaste, Costa Rica, during about 1993 to 1994 and were followed for 7 to 8 years. Five blinded duplicates per group were added as quality controls, giving about 60 samples: 50 or so participants and approximately ten replicates. An exploratory proof-of-principle case-control study, nested within the Guanacaste HPV Natural History Study in Costa Rica, was conducted to compare TCR repertoires across cervical HPV16 outcomes. Blood from cases was drawn at the visit where the lesion was first identified, while blood from controls was drawn once the infection was no longer detected. Among cases, blood sampling came a median of approximately 150 days after lesion detection, with an interquartile range of about 80 to 230 days. Median age was about 32 years in cases versus 38 in controls, and baseline characteristics did not differ significantly. Since HLA typing was available for only a few women, HLA type could not be ruled out as a confounder. Controls were around 23 women whose single incident HPV16 infection cleared within 12 months without precancer or cancer developing. Cases and controls were matched on year of sample collection and on age within five years. The research as a whole found: Because of the cross-sectional design, the study could not determine whether the associations came before infection or resulted from infection, and neither effector/memory subsets nor HPV-specific T cells were isolated. Because T-cell numbers per sample were unknown, differences in richness could reflect varying T-cell content rather than repertoire biology. Cases had lower TRBV6-7 relative abundance than controls (0.11% versus 0.16%; Bonferroni P = 0.0008). Across sequencing depths, CIN3+ cases showed significantly higher TCR repertoire richness than controls, but evenness did not differ between the groups. Random forest classifiers combining richness and V gene abundances distinguished cases from controls with an estimated AUC of approximately 0.83.

Using the immunoSEQ assay, multiplex PCR amplified TCR beta CDR3 regions from an average of approximately 1,100 ng of genomic DNA per sample. To correct primer bias, the assay used a complete synthetic TCR repertoire to set an amplification baseline. The amplicons were sequenced on the Illumina platform. The original methods were these. Sequences were error-corrected by clustering with frequency ratios and a modified nearest-neighbor algorithm, then analyzed in the immunoSEQ Analyzer with IMGT gene definitions. TCR richness and evenness were averaged over 20 rarefaction repeats at each rarefaction depth, excluding samples with fewer sequences than the depth. Wilcoxon rank sum tests with FDR correction were used to compare relative abundances of V, D and J genes between the groups. Blinded duplicates gave an intraclass correlation of around 95% for TCR richness and an average of 76.4% across some 69 gene segments. The immuneACCESS repertoire file appears here via TCRdb, limited to in-frame rearrangements. These files lack a portion of the clones; in checked studies, under half of the deficit traces to unresolved V genes, and the cause of the others is not known. V and J calls and clone size are copied from that table; D and trimming were computed from the DNA. This sample's table contains roughly 29,000 clones. Under 3.5% of the sample is taken by the ten largest.

Every participant had a single incident cervical HPV16 infection, and prevalent HPV16 infections were excluded. Cervical HPV DNA was detected by MY09/MY11 PCR and genotyped by dot-blot hybridization. Fifteen mL of heparinized blood was centrifuged, after which the buffy coat was aliquoted, frozen at -30 degrees C, and then stored at -80 degrees C. QIAGEN kits were used to extract genomic DNA from the buffy coat specimens. As to this clone: Its antigen target is currently unknown. Read coverage stops 3 residues before the CDR3 terminus; the germline J gene supplies the remainder.

V trim: 0 bases; J trim: 1 base; unmatched bases: 10. The CDR3 goes from the cysteine to the phenylalanine over 17 residues. The DNA shown is the part of the CDR3 that was read: 42 bases, in frame from base 1. As encoded in the germline V gene (reference sequence), CDR1 is DFQATT while CDR2 is SNEGSKA. The chain was built from TRBV20-1 and TRBJ2-7; 9 of the junction bases match TRBD2. The TCR sequence derives from a woman between 18 and 75 years old with a cervical HPV16 infection that either progressed to CIN3+ or cleared (not recorded which). Source material: blood buffy coat. The CDR3 DNA, read in part, is TGCAGTGCTAGAGAGAACGCAGCGGGGGGTAGGTCCTACGAG. This codes for CSARENAAGGRSYE. The full CDR3 protein reads CSARENAAGGRSYEQYF.